The 23 T cell receptor beta chains listed next were all sequenced from one sample in a study of multiple sclerosis patients with progressive multifocal leukoencephalopathy. The protocol was immunoSEQ multiplex PCR, while the TCRdb copy is restricted to in-frame clones and leaves out a portion. The sample includes approximately 35,000 clones, roughly 87% of them seen just once. Time point of the sample: time of PML onset. The sequences come from PBMCs, collected from a patient treated with natalizumab. Receptor source: a human donor with progressive multifocal leukoencephalopathy.

A single count supports this clone. The V and J genes are TRBV7-3 and TRBJ2-1; 8 positions match TRBD2. This CDR3 region has 15 residues. V shed 3 bases, J shed 6 bases, and the junction held 7 bases outside the gene matches. Germline V gene data show CDR1 as SGHTA and CDR2 as FQGTGA. The CDR3 DNA follows: TGTGCCAGCAGCTTGAGCGGGAGCATCCCCAATGAGCAGTTCTTC. This translates into CASSLSGSIPNEQFF.

This clone occurred once. J is TRBJ2-2 and V is TRBV5-1; a possible D gene is TRBD1 (5 bases). Trimming cost V 5 bases and J 9 bases, with 20 bases left between them. The CDR3 has 15 residues. Germline V gene data show CDR1 as SGHRS and CDR2 as YFSETQ. The CDR3 DNA reads as TGCGCCAGCAGGTTGACAGACAGTTCTAGGTGGGAGCTGTTTTTT. As protein: CASRLTDSSRWELFF.

The chain is built from TRBV18 and TRBJ2-7; 7 nucleotides match TRBD2. J lost 0 bases, V lost 6 bases, and 14 bases had no gene match. This CDR3 contains 17 residues. CDR1 is KGHSH, CDR2 LQKENI, per germline. CDR3 sequence reads: CASSRSQLAASSYEQYF. For the CDR3, the DNA is TGTGCCAGCTCCCGAAGCCAGCTAGCGGCGTCCTCCTACGAGCAGTACTTC.

V gene TRBV28 combines with J gene TRBJ2-7, with 7 bases lining up with TRBD2. Germline values: CDR1 MDHEN, CDR2 SYDVKM. Germline trimming cut 6 bases from V and 5 bases from J; bases unmatched to any gene: 10. The CDR3 is 14 residues long. This CDR3 is CASRSPAGMNEQYF. The CDR3 region has the DNA TGTGCCAGCAGGTCCCCAGCGGGGATGAACGAGCAGTACTTC.

The chain employs TRBV15 and TRBJ1-5; the D gene is possibly TRBD1 (5 bases). The germline V gene encodes CDR1 LNHNV and CDR2 YYDKDF (reference sequence). The CDR3 extends over 14 amino acids. The V and J ends lost 4 bases and 11 bases respectively, with 18 bases between them. The CDR3 bases are TGTGCCACCAGCACCGGGACCCTTCCCAGGGCCCAGCATTTT. Translation gives CATSTGTLPRAQHF.

V is TRBV28 and J is TRBJ2-1; tentative D call: TRBD2 (5 bases). CDR1 MDHEN and CDR2 SYDVKM come from the germline V gene. Trimming shortened V by 7 bases and J by 4 bases, and 17 bases separated the two germline ends. The length of the CDR3 is 15 residues. DNA of the CDR3: TGTGCCAGCACCCCACTGGCCCGCGGGTACAATGAGCAGTTCTTC. This encodes CASTPLARGYNEQFF.

The V gene is TRBV19, the J gene TRBJ2-2, with no clear D. This CDR3 is built from 14 residues. V was clipped by 0 bases and J by 5 bases, with 7 bases between them. Germline V CDR1 and CDR2: LNHDA, SQIVND (reference sequence). The CDR3 sequence is CASSIERKTGELFF. CDR3 sequence (DNA): TGTGCCAGTAGTATAGAACGGAAGACCGGGGAGCTGTTTTTT. The full variable domain, completed using reference TRBV19 and TRBJ2-2, is DGGITQSPKYLFRKEGQNVTLSCEQNLNHDAMYWYRQDPGQGLRLIYYSQIVNDFQKGDIAEGYSVSREKKESFPLTVTSAQKNPTAFYLCASSIERKTGELFFGEGSRLTVL.

The chain uses TRBV6-1 and TRBJ1-5; perhaps TRBD1 as D (6 bases). V was cut by 2 bases and J by 2 bases, with 25 bases left in between. Germline V gene sequence: CDR1 MNHNS, CDR2 SASEGT. The CDR3 runs to 20 residues. The CDR3, as DNA: TGTGCCAGCAGTGAAAAGGTTGGCAGGGGAATCGCGAACGGCAATCAGCCCCAGCATTTT. It translates to CASSEKVGRGIANGNQPQHF.

The chain links TRBV6-1 to TRBJ2-2; weak D call: TRBD1 (5 bases). V was cut by 4 bases and J by 4 bases, with 7 bases left in between. The CDR3 runs 13 residues. The V gene's germline CDR1 is MNHNS and CDR2 SASEGT. CDR3 sequence (DNA): TGTGCCAGCAGTGCAGACAGCACCGGGGAGCTGTTTTTT. It encodes CASSADSTGELFF.

The genes are TRBV30 and TRBJ2-1, with 15 bases matching TRBD2. V lost 5 bases, J lost 15 bases, and 5 bases stayed unmatched. The CDR3 is 12 residues long. CDR1 is GTSNPN and CDR2 is SVGIG in the germline V gene (reference sequence). The CDR3 bases are TGTGCCTGGGGGAGGGGACTAGCGGGAGGGTTCTTC. Protein: CAWGRGLAGGFF.

The rearrangement joins TRBV5-1 to TRBJ2-5; TRBD2 matches at 7 bases. V trimming: 2 bases; J trimming: 5 bases; junction bases outside the gene matches: 3. CDR1 is SGHRS and CDR2 is YFSETQ in the germline V gene. CDR3 length equals 13 residues. For the CDR3, the DNA is TGCGCCAGCAGCTTAGAGCGGGGTGAGACCCAGTACTTC. Translating gives CASSLERGETQYF.

The chain recombines TRBV5-1 with TRBJ2-7, with 7 bases lining up with TRBD1. Unmatched junction bases numbered 10, after V lost 1 base and J lost 6 bases. In germline, CDR1 is SGHRS, CDR2 YFSETQ. The CDR3 has 15 residues. This CDR3 reads CASSLYRGRGLEQYF. CDR3 coding DNA: TGCGCCAGCAGCTTGTACAGGGGAAGGGGGCTCGAGCAGTACTTC.

This chain links TRBV7-9 with TRBJ2-1, with D possibly being TRBD2 (6 bases). The CDR3 covers 16 residues. The germline V and J ends were trimmed by 2 bases and 6 bases, with 17 bases remaining between them. Germline CDR1 reads SEHNR; CDR2 reads FQNEAQ (reference sequence). DNA for the CDR3: TGTGCCAGCAGCTTATCCCCCTCGCGAGCGGGCAATGAGCAGTTCTTC. Its translation: CASSLSPSRAGNEQFF.

V gene TRBV2 combines with J gene TRBJ1-1; the D gene is possibly TRBD1 (5 bases). The CDR3 has 15 residues. Between the trimmed V and J ends, which lost 4 bases and 4 bases, there was a span of 16 bases. Germline lookup yields CDR1 SNHLY and CDR2 FYNNEI. CDR3 protein: CASSASPEGFTEAFF. DNA for the CDR3: TGTGCCAGCAGTGCGAGCCCGGAGGGGTTCACTGAAGCTTTCTTT.

The J gene is TRBJ2-4, the V gene TRBV4-3; no definite D call. The V gene lost 3 bases and the J gene lost 5 bases, with 8 bases spanning the gap. The CDR3 sequence is 13 residues long. CDR1 and CDR2 from the germline V gene are LGHNA and YSLEER. CDR3 loop: CASSQGIQNIQYF. In DNA, the CDR3 is TGCGCCAGCAGCCAGGGGATCCAAAACATTCAGTACTTC.

This chain joins TRBV7-6 and TRBJ1-3; D uncertain. V shed 7 bases and J shed 4 bases, with 17 bases lying between them. The CDR3 has 15 amino acids. Germline V gene data show CDR1 as SGHVS and CDR2 as FNYEAQ. DNA of the CDR3: TGTGCCAGCATCGACGGAGGGCCTGGCGGAAACACCATATATTTT. Translating gives CASIDGGPGGNTIYF. Using reference TRBV7-6 and TRBJ1-3 for the parts outside the CDR3, the full variable domain is GAGVSQSPRYKVTKRGQDVALRCDPISGHVSLYWYRQALGQGPEFLTYFNYEAQQDKSGLPNDRFSAERPEGSISTLTIQRTEQRDSAMYRCASIDGGPGGNTIYFGEGSWLTVV.

The J gene is TRBJ2-2, the V gene TRBV5-4; D is tentatively TRBD1 or TRBD2 (5 bases each). With 7 bases removed from V and 6 bases from J, the gap between germline ends came to 16 bases. The CDR3 contains 14 residues. Germline V gene lookup returns CDR1 SGHNT and CDR2 YYREEE (reference sequence). The DNA of the CDR3 is TGTGCCAGCGGGGGTGGGGGTTCCCCCGGGGAGCTGTTTTTT. As protein: CASGGGGSPGELFF.

This clone was counted between two and nine times. The genes are TRBV28 and TRBJ2-7, with D possibly being TRBD2 (6 bases). The V end lost 3 bases, the J end lost 7 bases, and 19 bases lay between the germline ends. CDR3 length: 15 residues. Germline lookup yields CDR1 MDHEN and CDR2 SYDVKM. CDR3 DNA sequence: TGTGCCAGCAGTTTTAACGGGGGTTGGGGCGGTGAGCAGTACTTC. Amino acid sequence: CASSFNGGWGGEQYF.

This rearrangement joins TRBV6-6 to TRBJ1-3; D ambiguous. The CDR3 totals 16 residues. Germline CDR1 and CDR2: MNHNY and SVGAGI (reference sequence). V shed 3 bases and J shed 2 bases, with 14 bases lying between them. Here the CDR3 DNA reads TGTGCCAGCAGTTATAATACGGGAAGGGCTGGAAACACCATATATTTT. It is translated as CASSYNTGRAGNTIYF.

This clone occurred a few times. The genes are TRBV7-9 and TRBJ2-2, with D possibly TRBD2 on 5 matching bases. The ends were cut back, 4 bases at V and 0 bases at J, with 12 bases in the middle. Germline V gives CDR1 SEHNR, CDR2 FQNEAQ (reference sequence). The CDR3 runs to 16 residues. The CDR3 loop reads CASSSPGAANTGELFF. For the CDR3, the DNA is TGTGCCAGCAGCTCCCCTGGAGCGGCGAACACCGGGGAGCTGTTTTTT.

The gene calls are TRBV5-4 and TRBJ2-6; D could derive from TRBD1 or TRBD2 (5 bases each). Trimming took off 1 base at V and 4 bases at J, with 9 bases between the two ends. The CDR3 consists of 15 residues. The germline V gene encodes CDR1 SGHNT and CDR2 YYREEE (reference sequence). CDR3 protein: CASSLPGPGANVLTF. Here the CDR3 DNA reads TGTGCCAGCAGCTTGCCGGGGCCAGGGGCCAACGTCCTGACTTTC.

This chain links TRBV13 with TRBJ2-1; 14 nucleotides line up with TRBD2. The CDR3 spans 20 residues. Germline V lookup: CDR1 PRHDT, CDR2 FYEKMQ (reference sequence). V lost 2 bases and J lost 2; bases outside the gene matches: 11. This CDR3 is CASSLYTRTSGRSAYNEQFF. The CDR3 DNA reads as TGTGCCAGCAGCTTATATACCCGGACTAGCGGGAGGAGCGCCTACAATGAGCAGTTCTTC. Variable domain in full (rest from reference TRBV13 and TRBJ2-1): AAGVIQSPRHLIKEKRETATLKCYPIPRHDTVYWYQQGPGQDPQFLISFYEKMQSDKGSIPDRFSAQQFSDYHSELNMSSLELGDSALYFCASSLYTRTSGRSAYNEQFFGPGTRLTVL.

The chain has TRBV5-4 and TRBJ2-3, with D tentatively TRBD2 (5 bases). This CDR3 has 14 residues. The V gene lost 0 bases and the J gene lost 5 bases, with 10 bases spanning the gap. The V gene's germline CDR1 is SGHNT and CDR2 YYREEE (reference sequence). CDR3 residues: CASSLDGVGDTQYF. In DNA, the CDR3 is TGTGCCAGCAGCTTGGACGGGGTGGGAGATACGCAGTATTTT.